Reported below is one TCR beta chain. This clone's antigen is unknown. No qualities accompany the bases; no much larger clone lies one base away. At study entry, a tuberculin skin test and the QuantiFERON-TB GOLD In-Tube IGRA were used to screen adolescents for latent tuberculosis infection. Unsorted cryopreserved PBMC were immunosequenced, covering on average approximately 98,000 T cells per clinical donor. Eleven high schools in the Worcester region of the Western Cape, South Africa, served as enrollment sites for adolescents aged 12 to 18 years. Around 10 M. tuberculosis-infected adolescents and about 10 uninfected adolescents were selected, with the two groups matched for age and sex. Adolescent PBMC were isolated from freshly drawn heparinized blood by density centrifugation and cryopreserved. This specimen belongs to a study of T cells in tuberculosis (dated by TCRdb to the late 2010s). Regarding the complete study: In the study, CD1B tetramers and high-throughput TCR immunosequencing were combined to characterize T cells specific for the mycobacterial lipid antigen glucose monomycolate (GMM). In a South African clinical cohort, IGRA-negative adolescents, IGRA-positive adolescents with latent tuberculosis and adults with active tuberculosis were compared, with fewer than eleven people in each group.

The paper as a whole reports these results and caveats: The smaller NN-distances in active tuberculosis patients were driven in part by shorter CDR3-alpha lengths, while the difference seen for TCR-beta was not statistically significant. Active tuberculosis TCR-alpha repertoires showed smaller mean NN-distances to GMM-specific TCRs than IGRA-negative controls, suggesting clonal expansion of these TCRs. An accuracy of 87% (AUROC 0.90) was reached by a classifier using the diverse GMM-specific repertoire, compared with about 70% accuracy when GEM motif frequencies were used. Clinical samples were selected based on the availability of cryopreserved specimens, with adults included as active tuberculosis cases and adolescents included as controls.

V loses 6 bases, J loses 3 bases, and the germline ends lie 15 bases apart. From the germline V gene, CDR1 is MNHEY and CDR2 is SVGAGI. Spanning cysteine to valine, the CDR3 consists of 14 amino acids. Solely the CDR3 DNA is kept, with 42 bases framed from the first base. The immunoSEQ multiplex PCR assay was used to generate TCR libraries, with TCR-beta and/or TCR-alpha/delta assays applied to each sample. The amplified TCR libraries were sequenced on the Illumina high-throughput platform. In the source study's methods: Clustering and dimensionality reduction were performed using pairwise TCRdist distances among GMM-specific receptors from ex vivo sorted or in vitro expanded T cells. Each clinical repertoire was assigned a mean NN-distance score, defined as the average TCRdist to the nearest 10% of tetramer-positive reference sequences. GEM TCR motif frequency was calculated as the fraction of unique TCRs that matched known GEM sequences in V/J usage and CDR3 length. Linear discriminant analysis with leave-one-out cross-validation, implemented in scikit-learn, was used to classify active tuberculosis. Here the immuneACCESS table is served through TCRdb, limited to in-frame sequences with V and J called. Missing clones are a known gap in these copies; in checked studies unresolved V genes cover under half, and the rest lacks a known reason. Clone size and V and J calls were adopted from that table, with D and trimming inferred from the DNA. For this sample the table gives 37,000 or so clones, of which 85% to 95% were detected only once. The biggest ten clones account for 9.5% to 13% of the sample.

Sequencing was carried out using PBMCs. The receptor's source is a donor under 30 with latent tuberculosis or without tuberculosis infection. Some clones in this sample may be carry-over from other donors' samples. Recombination joined TRBV6-5 with TRBJ2-7; no D gene can be assigned with confidence. Here is the DNA: TGTGCCAGCAGCCCTTCCTCTCGAGACTACGAGCAGTACGTC. Its translation is CASSPSSRDYEQYV.